What follows are 28 T cell receptor beta chains derived from one specimen sequenced in a study of T cell changes during pregnancy in multiple sclerosis (dated by TCRdb to about 2019). Library preparation employed the immunoSEQ multiplex PCR assay. This is the immuneACCESS table as TCRdb keeps it, with only in-frame sequences that have V and J called. A part of the clones is gone; compared with another copy, unresolved V genes explain less than half, and the rest is unexplained. The sample table records roughly 60,000 clones; roughly 92% of these occur just once. Of the sample, roughly 1.5% is held by the ten largest clones. The sequences come from peripheral blood, collected in the second trimester of pregnancy. These TCRs come from a female donor with multiple sclerosis, enrolled in a pregnancy study.

The chain combines TRBV19 with TRBJ1-4; 7 nucleotides line up with TRBD1. This CDR3 contains 14 residues. Germline V gives CDR1 LNHDA, CDR2 SQIVND (reference sequence). Unmatched junction bases numbered 9, after V lost 6 bases and J lost 8 bases. CDR3 coding DNA: TGTGCCAGTAGCCTTAGACAGGGCGGAGAAAAACTGTTTTTT. Translating it yields CASSLRQGGEKLFF.

The J gene is TRBJ2-3, the V gene TRBV11-2, with 8 bases matching TRBD2. Trimming removed 2 bases from V and 5 bases from J; junction bases left unmatched: 6. This CDR3 comprises 15 residues. In germline, CDR1 is SGHAT, CDR2 FQNNGV. The CDR3 reads CASSLLAGGQDTQYF. The CDR3, as DNA: TGTGCCAGCAGCTTACTCGCGGGAGGACAAGATACGCAGTATTTT.

This chain links TRBV7-9 with TRBJ2-7; D gene unclear. This CDR3 has 13 residues. Deletions cut 6 bases from V and 5 bases from J, with 14 bases between. Per the germline V gene, CDR1 is SEHNR and CDR2 is FQNEAQ (reference sequence). The CDR3 reads CASSRTETDEQYF. The DNA for the CDR3 is TGTGCCAGCAGTCGTACAGAAACCGACGAGCAGTACTTC.

This clone was seen a few times. The J gene is TRBJ1-5, the V gene TRBV6-1; D is undetermined. This CDR3 has 13 residues. V lost 0 bases and J 10 bases, leaving 10 bases between the germline ends. In germline, CDR1 is MNHNS, CDR2 SASEGT. CDR3 amino acids: CASSEADGVPQHF. The CDR3 nucleotides read TGTGCCAGCAGTGAAGCAGACGGGGTCCCCCAGCATTTT.

The gene calls are TRBV4-1 and TRBJ2-5; 14 bases are a match to TRBD2. This CDR3 contains 18 residues. The junction had 10 bases not matched to a gene; V was cut back by 1 base and J by 6 bases. From germline, CDR1 is MGHRA and CDR2 YSYEKL. CDR3 DNA: TGCGCCAGCAGCCAAGGGGCCGGGACTAGCGGGAGTGGGAAGACCCAGTACTTC. Protein sequence: CASSQGAGTSGSGKTQYF.

The V gene is TRBV9, the J gene TRBJ2-3, with 13 nucleotides matching TRBD2. Germline V gene lookup returns CDR1 SGDLS and CDR2 YYNGEE. The CDR3 is made up of 16 amino acids. With 4 bases clipped from V and 2 bases from J, the junction kept 4 bases outside the gene matches. This CDR3 reads CASSPGTSGITDTQYF. CDR3 nucleotide sequence: TGTGCCAGCAGCCCGGGGACTAGCGGGATCACAGATACGCAGTATTTT.

The J gene is TRBJ1-1, the V gene TRBV14, with D perhaps matching TRBD1 (6 bases). This CDR3 has 15 residues. Germline values: CDR1 SGHDN, CDR2 FVKESK. The V end was cut by 1 base, the J end by 3 bases, with 12 bases between. The CDR3 region is CASSQALTGYTEAFF. CDR3 nucleotide sequence: TGTGCCAGCAGCCAAGCTCTGACAGGATACACTGAAGCTTTCTTT.

This rearrangement joins TRBV6-1 to TRBJ1-2, with D possibly matching TRBD1 (5 bases). V lost 6 bases to trimming and J lost 4 bases, with 15 bases between them. The germline CDR1 and CDR2 sequences are MNHNS and SASEGT. The CDR3 sequence is 14 residues long. The CDR3 region is CASRVEGLTYGYTF. In nucleotides, the CDR3 is TGTGCCAGCAGAGTGGAGGGACTAACCTATGGCTACACCTTC.

The rearrangement joins TRBV5-6 to TRBJ2-7, with TRBD1 identical over 10 bases. Germline V lookup: CDR1 SGHDT, CDR2 YYEEEE. V gave up 0 bases and J gave up 3 bases; unmatched junction bases: 0. The CDR3 spans 14 residues. The CDR3 here is CASSLGTGGYEQYF. The CDR3 coding sequence is TGTGCCAGCAGCTTGGGGACAGGGGGCTACGAGCAGTACTTC.

This clone was seen just once. The V and J genes are TRBV28 and TRBJ1-5, with TRBD1 identical over 10 bases. The CDR3 loop spans 13 amino acids. The junction had 3 bases not matched to a gene; V was cut back by 7 bases and J by 6 bases. From germline, CDR1 is MDHEN and CDR2 SYDVKM. The CDR3 loop is CASKTGGPQPQHF. Here the CDR3 DNA reads TGTGCCAGCAAGACAGGGGGCCCTCAGCCCCAGCATTTT.

The chain uses TRBV6-6 and TRBJ1-1, with a tentative D call TRBD1 (5 bases). This CDR3 is built from 12 residues. V gave up 10 bases and J gave up 1 base, with 10 bases separating them. Germline CDR1 reads MNHNY; CDR2 reads SVGAGI (reference sequence). Here the CDR3 reads CATQGENTEAFF. CDR3 coding DNA: TGTGCCACTCAGGGTGAGAACACTGAAGCTTTCTTT.

The chain uses TRBV18 and TRBJ2-2, with 7 bases lining up with TRBD1. Per the germline V gene, CDR1 is KGHSH and CDR2 is LQKENI. The CDR3 consists of 14 residues. The V gene end was trimmed by 6 bases and the J gene end by 0 bases; junction bases not matched to a gene: 1. CDR3 nucleotides: TGTGCCAGCTCCGGGACAGCGAACACCGGGGAGCTGTTTTTT. It encodes CASSGTANTGELFF.

This chain uses TRBV18 with TRBJ2-5, with D possibly being TRBD2 (5 bases). The germline V gene has CDR1 KGHSH and CDR2 LQKENI. V was clipped by 1 base and J by 5 bases, with 8 bases between them. The CDR3 has 13 amino acids. CDR3 nucleotides: TGTGCCAGCTCACCACGGAGAGGGGAGACCCAGTACTTC. Residues: CASSPRRGETQYF.

V is TRBV4-3 and J is TRBJ2-3, with 9 positions matching TRBD2. CDR1 and CDR2 from the germline V gene are LGHNA and YSLEER. V was clipped by 0 bases and J by 2 bases; unmatched bases: 3. CDR3 length: 16 residues. The CDR3 region is CASSQDTSGLTDTQYF. For the CDR3, the DNA is TGCGCCAGCAGCCAAGACACTAGCGGGCTCACAGATACGCAGTATTTT.

This rearrangement joins TRBV27 to TRBJ2-7; 7 bases agree with TRBD2. The junction had 13 bases not matched to a gene; V was cut back by 2 bases and J by 6 bases. Per the germline V gene, CDR1 is MNHEY and CDR2 is SMNVEV (reference sequence). This CDR3 comprises 16 residues. The CDR3, as DNA: TGTGCCAGCAGTTTAACCGGTGGGGCGGGAGCTGGCGAGCAGTACTTC. The encoded protein is CASSLTGGAGAGEQYF.

The J gene is TRBJ2-7, the V gene TRBV5-4, with D tentatively TRBD2 (6 bases). V was pared by 2 bases and J by 4 bases, with 10 bases between. The CDR3 covers 13 residues. The V gene's germline CDR1 is SGHNT and CDR2 YYREEE (reference sequence). The CDR3 region is CASSFRGSYEQYF. Here the CDR3 DNA reads TGTGCCAGCAGCTTTCGGGGGAGTTACGAGCAGTACTTC.

The rearrangement links TRBV6-6 to TRBJ1-2; D is uncertain. CDR3 size: 13 residues. The V gene's germline CDR1 is MNHNY and CDR2 SVGAGI (reference sequence). Trimming left V 3 bases short and J 2 bases short, with 7 bases between. The CDR3 loop reads CASSYVANYGYTF. The CDR3 region has the DNA TGTGCCAGCAGTTATGTAGCCAACTATGGCTACACCTTC.

The V call is TRBV27, the J call TRBJ2-6, with a tentative D call TRBD1 (7 bases). Germline CDR1 reads MNHEY; CDR2 reads SMNVEV (reference sequence). The length of the CDR3 is 15 residues. Trimming left V 10 bases short and J 4 bases short, with 17 bases between. The CDR3 region has the DNA TGTGCCACCAAGGGGGCGGGGATGGGGGCCAACGTCCTGACTTTC. Translating gives CATKGAGMGANVLTF. Drawing the rest from reference TRBV27 and TRBJ2-6, the complete variable domain is EAQVTQNPRYLITVTGKKLTVTCSQNMNHEYMSWYRQDPGLGLRQIYYSMNVEVTDKGDVPEGYKVSRKEKRNFPLILESPSPNQTSLYFCATKGAGMGANVLTFGAGSRLTVL.

This clone was observed a single time. The chain combines TRBV21-1 with TRBJ2-5; TRBD2, the table's D call, lacks a check against the DNA. TRBV21-1 is flagged as a pseudogene. CDR3 length equals 19 residues. The CDR3: CASSKASPFTSGRRETQYF. The CDR3 DNA sequence: TGTGCCAGCAGCAAAGCGAGCCCTTTTACTAGCGGGAGACGGGAGACCCAGTACTTC.

The chain employs TRBV7-9 and TRBJ2-7; 8 bases are shared with TRBD1. Germline values: CDR1 SEHNR, CDR2 FQNEAQ (reference sequence). This CDR3 has 15 amino acids. V was clipped by 0 bases and J by 7 bases; unmatched bases: 8. CDR3 protein: CASSLAQGAPGEQYF. The CDR3 DNA reads as TGTGCCAGCAGCTTAGCCCAGGGGGCGCCGGGGGAGCAGTACTTC.

The V and J genes are TRBV7-9 and TRBJ2-7, with 9 bases fitting TRBD1. This CDR3 spans 15 amino acids. The germline gives CDR1 SEHNR, CDR2 FQNEAQ (reference sequence). The V and J ends lost 5 bases and 2 bases, in that order; junction bases with no gene match: 7. The CDR3 DNA is TGTGCCAGCAGCCCCCCGGACAGGGGCGCCTACGAGCAGTACTTC. Its translation is CASSPPDRGAYEQYF.

This clone was detected a few times. V gene TRBV6-5 combines with J gene TRBJ1-2; D is undetermined. The CDR3 has 14 residues. CDR1 is MNHEY, CDR2 SVGAGI, per germline. Deletions cut 0 bases from V and 3 bases from J, with 8 bases between. CDR3 region: CASSYSSRYYGYTF. DNA of the CDR3: TGTGCCAGCAGTTACTCGAGCCGCTACTATGGCTACACCTTC.

This clone appeared a few times. This sequence joins TRBV28 and TRBJ2-3; 9 nucleotides match TRBD2. CDR1 is MDHEN and CDR2 is SYDVKM in the germline V gene. V shed 3 bases, J shed 5 bases, and the junction held 15 bases outside the gene matches. There are 18 residues in the CDR3. CDR3 bases: TGTGCCAGCAGTTTTCGGCGGGAGGGCCCCTCTCACAGAGATACGCAGTATTTT. This translates into CASSFRREGPSHRDTQYF.

The gene calls are TRBV28 and TRBJ1-1; 10 bases line up with TRBD1. Germline CDR1 reads MDHEN; CDR2 reads SYDVKM. Trimming removed 10 bases from V and 6 bases from J; junction bases left unmatched: 8. This CDR3 comprises 13 residues. DNA of the CDR3: TGTGCCACCATAGGGACAGGGGTTTCTGAAGCTTTCTTT. Protein sequence: CATIGTGVSEAFF. The whole variable domain, remainder taken from reference TRBV28 and TRBJ1-1, is DVKVTQSSRYLVKRTGEKVFLECVQDMDHENMFWYRQDPGLGLRLIYFSYDVKMKEKGDIPEGYSVSREKKERFSLILESASTNQTSMYLCATIGTGVSEAFFGQGTRLTVV.

The genes are TRBV7-2 and TRBJ2-7; D remains ambiguous. The germline gives CDR1 SGHTA, CDR2 FQGNSA. Trimming took 1 base from V and 2 from J, leaving 12 bases between them. The CDR3 totals 15 residues. DNA for the CDR3: TGTGCCAGCAGCTTAGGACGCGGTGCCCCCTACGAGCAGTACTTC. As protein: CASSLGRGAPYEQYF.

Here the CDR3 reads CASSLGTSGSYEQYF. The CDR3 nucleotides read TGTGCCAGCAGCTTGGGGACTAGCGGATCCTACGAGCAGTACTTC. V and J are TRBV7-8 and TRBJ2-7; 11 bases fit TRBD2. Trimming cost V 3 bases and J 1 base; bases outside gene matches: 2. The CDR3 is made up of 15 amino acids. Per germline, CDR1 SGHVS and CDR2 FQNEAQ.

The chain has TRBV29-1 and TRBJ2-5, with 7 positions matching TRBD1. Per the germline V gene, CDR1 is SQVTM and CDR2 is ANQGSEA. CDR3 length: 14 residues. Trimming removed 5 bases from V and 7 bases from J; junction bases left unmatched: 13. CDR3 amino acids: CSVRLQGSVWTQYF. CDR3 coding DNA: TGCAGCGTTCGTCTACAGGGGAGCGTTTGGACCCAGTACTTC.

This clone is a singleton in its sample. V is TRBV5-1 and J is TRBJ1-1, with a weak D call TRBD1 (6 bases). The CDR3 consists of 15 residues. The V gene's germline CDR1 is SGHRS and CDR2 YFSETQ. The V gene lost 4 bases and the J gene lost 1 base, with 14 bases spanning the gap. CDR3 sequence reads: CASSPQGYGNTEAFF. Here the CDR3 DNA reads TGCGCCAGCAGCCCACAGGGCTACGGGAACACTGAAGCTTTCTTT.